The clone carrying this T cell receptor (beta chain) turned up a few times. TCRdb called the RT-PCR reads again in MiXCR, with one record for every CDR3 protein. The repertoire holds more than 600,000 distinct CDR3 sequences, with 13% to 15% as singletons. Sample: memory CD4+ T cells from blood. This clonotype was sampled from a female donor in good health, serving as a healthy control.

CDR3 protein: CASSGLAGVTSYEQYF. The CDR3 coding sequence is TGCGCCAGCAGCGGGCTAGCGGGAGTCACATCCTACGAGCAGTACTTC. The chain employs TRBV5-1 and TRBJ2-7; 10 bases are shared with TRBD2. V lost 4 bases, J lost 1 base, and 8 bases stayed unmatched. The CDR3 sequence is 16 residues long. From germline, CDR1 is SGHRS and CDR2 YFSETQ.